The 21 T cell receptor beta chains given below trace back to one sample, sequenced in a study of identifying expanded T cells in peripheral blood. Sequencing was performed with immunoSEQ multiplex PCR; in TCRdb, only in-frame clones are kept and a portion is missing. The data contain around 76,000 clones, around 90% of them singletons. The material sequenced was blood. The receptors were gathered from a person between 18 and 75 years old in good health.

This chain joins TRBV6-1 and TRBJ2-5, with a tentative D call TRBD2 (6 bases). The V end lost 2 bases, the J end lost 2 bases, and 12 bases lay between the germline ends. Germline assignment: CDR1 MNHNS and CDR2 SASEGT. CDR3 length: 15 residues. The chain's CDR3 is CASSENRGKQETQYF. CDR3 nucleotide sequence: TGTGCCAGCAGTGAAAACCGGGGGAAACAAGAGACCCAGTACTTC.

The rearrangement joins TRBV12-5 to TRBJ1-1; a weak D match, TRBD1 (5 bases). Per germline, CDR1 LGHNT and CDR2 FRNRAP. Trimming pared 8 bases from V and 4 bases from J, leaving 14 bases between. This CDR3 is built from 13 residues. This CDR3 is CASRESRGTEAFF. The CDR3 DNA sequence: TGTGCTAGTAGGGAAAGTAGGGGCACTGAAGCTTTCTTT. The full variable domain, completed using reference TRBV12-5 and TRBJ1-1, is DARVTQTPRHKVTEMGQEVTMRCQPILGHNTVFWYRQTMMQGLELLAYFRNRAPLDDSGMPKDRFSAEMPDATLATLKIQPSEPRDSAVYFCASRESRGTEAFFGQGTRLTVV.

The V call is TRBV21-1, the J call TRBJ1-2. TRBV21-1 is reported as a pseudogene. The CDR3 has 18 residues. The CDR3 here is CASSKNCLGWGWDYGYTF. In DNA, the CDR3 is TGTGCCAGCAGCAAAAACTGCCTTGGCTGGGGATGGGACTATGGCTACACCTTC.

The chain is built from TRBV7-2 and TRBJ2-3; 7 bases fit TRBD2. The CDR3 has 17 residues. CDR1 and CDR2 from the germline V gene are SGHTA and FQGNSA. Trimming removed 1 base from V and 0 bases from J; junction bases left unmatched: 7. CDR3 residues: CASSLVAGARSTDTQYF. CDR3 coding DNA: TGTGCCAGCAGCTTAGTTGCGGGAGCCCGGAGCACAGATACGCAGTATTTT.

This chain's CDR3 is CASSLFVGNEQFF. CDR3 bases: TGTGCCAGCAGTTTATTCGTGGGCAATGAGCAGTTCTTC. This chain uses TRBV28 with TRBJ2-1; no reliable D call. The CDR3 contains 13 residues. V was cut by 1 base and J by 6 bases, with 7 bases left in between. Germline V gene lookup returns CDR1 MDHEN and CDR2 SYDVKM.

Only one count was recorded for this clone. V is TRBV28 and J is TRBJ2-4; perhaps TRBD1 as D (5 bases). The V and J ends lost 3 bases and 4 bases respectively, with 13 bases between them. The CDR3 spans 15 residues. The germline V gene has CDR1 MDHEN and CDR2 SYDVKM. CDR3 loop: CASSLVGANKNIQYF. DNA of the CDR3: TGTGCCAGCAGTTTGGTAGGGGCCAATAAAAACATTCAGTACTTC.

This clone was seen once. The V gene is TRBV11-2, the J gene TRBJ2-7, with 7 bases matching TRBD1. The CDR3 runs 13 residues. The V segment lost 3 bases and the J segment 3 bases; nucleotides outside the gene matches: 2. The V gene's germline CDR1 is SGHAT and CDR2 FQNNGV. CDR3 sequence: CASSLGQLYEQYF. In nucleotides, the CDR3 is TGTGCCAGCAGCTTGGGACAGCTCTACGAGCAGTACTTC.

The V gene is TRBV11-3, the J gene TRBJ2-7, with D tentatively TRBD1 or TRBD2 (5 bases each). Germline CDR1 SGHNT, CDR2 YENEEA. V was clipped by 3 bases and J by 3 bases, with 9 bases between them. This CDR3 region has 13 residues. CDR3 region: CASSFGGDYEQYF. CDR3 sequence (DNA): TGTGCCAGCAGCTTTGGGGGAGACTACGAGCAGTACTTC.

The CDR3 DNA sequence: TGTGCCAGCAGTTTTTCAAGGCAAGACACCGGGGAGCTGTTTTTT. Translation: CASSFSRQDTGELFF. This chain uses TRBV2 with TRBJ2-2, with D hard to call. The germline gives CDR1 SNHLY, CDR2 FYNNEI. This CDR3 is built from 15 residues. V lost 5 bases, J lost 3 bases, and 13 bases lay in between.

V usage is TRBV30 and J usage is TRBJ1-6; D is ambiguous. V dropped 4 bases and J dropped 7 bases, with 14 bases sitting between them. The CDR3 length is 14 residues. CDR1 is GTSNPN and CDR2 is SVGIG in the germline V gene (reference sequence). The chain's CDR3 is CAWISRGRNSPLHF. The CDR3 nucleotides are TGTGCCTGGATTTCGCGGGGTCGAAATTCACCCCTCCACTTT. The full variable domain, its missing parts supplied by reference TRBV30 and TRBJ1-6, is SQTIHQWPATLVQPVGSPLSLECTVEGTSNPNLYWYRQAAGRGLQLLFYSVGIGQISSEVPQNLSASRPQDRQFILSSKKLLLSDSGFYLCAWISRGRNSPLHFGNGTRLTVT.

As concerns this clone: Just one base apart from a much larger clone, this may be a read error. The rearrangement uses TRBV7-2 and TRBJ2-3; 9 bases agree with TRBD2. Germline CDR1 is SGHTA and CDR2 is FQGNSA. The V gene end was trimmed by 5 bases and the J gene end by 0 bases; junction bases not matched to a gene: 6. The length of the CDR3 is 16 residues. The CDR3 DNA reads as TGTGCCAGCAGCGCAAGACTAGCGGCTAGCACAGATACGCAGTATTTT. This encodes CASSARLAASTDTQYF.

The gene calls are TRBV4-1 and TRBJ2-7, with 9 bases aligning to TRBD1. Germline V gene lookup returns CDR1 MGHRA and CDR2 YSYEKL. The CDR3 has 15 amino acids. The trim removed 2 bases at V and 0 bases at J, leaving 2 bases unmatched. CDR3 protein: CASSQTGGASYEQYF. The CDR3 DNA reads as TGCGCCAGCAGCCAAACAGGGGGCGCCTCCTACGAGCAGTACTTC.

The chain combines TRBV5-1 with TRBJ2-7; perhaps TRBD2 as D (6 bases). The CDR3 is made up of 16 amino acids. Trimming removed 4 bases at V and 5 bases at J, with 22 bases between. Germline CDR1 and CDR2: SGHRS and YFSETQ. The CDR3 loop reads CASSLLGRGSVNEQYF. DNA of the CDR3: TGCGCCAGCAGCCTCCTCGGGCGGGGCTCCGTCAACGAGCAGTACTTC. Full variable domain (missing parts from reference TRBV5-1 and TRBJ2-7): KAGVTQTPRYLIKTRGQQVTLSCSPISGHRSVSWYQQTPGQGLQFLFEYFSETQRNKGNFPGRFSGRQFSNSRSEMNVSTLELGDSALYLCASSLLGRGSVNEQYFGPGTRLTVT.

Written as DNA, the CDR3 is TGTGCCAGCAGTTTTACGTACGAGCAGTACTTC. This codes for CASSFTYEQYF. The rearrangement uses TRBV6-6 and TRBJ2-7; D uncertain. V lost 4 bases to trimming and J lost 4 bases, with 5 bases between them. The CDR3 sequence is 11 residues long. The germline gives CDR1 MNHNY, CDR2 SVGAGI (reference sequence).

The chain joins TRBV19 to TRBJ2-4; D may be TRBD1 (6 bases). The CDR3 has 13 residues. Germline assignment: CDR1 LNHDA and CDR2 SQIVND (reference sequence). V lost 3 bases and J 15 bases, leaving 18 bases between the germline ends. The CDR3 here is CASSIYPQGSLYF. CDR3 coding DNA: TGTGCCAGTAGTATCTACCCCCAGGGGTCTTTGTACTTC.

CDR3 sequence (DNA): TGTGCCAGCAGTTGGGGGACTAGCGGTTTGAATGAGCAGTTCTTC. This codes for CASSWGTSGLNEQFF. The genes are TRBV27 and TRBJ2-1, with TRBD2 identical over 11 bases. Unmatched junction bases numbered 6, after V lost 4 bases and J lost 7 bases. The CDR3 consists of 15 residues. Germline V gives CDR1 MNHEY, CDR2 SMNVEV (reference sequence).

The rearrangement joins TRBV19 to TRBJ1-1; D remains unclear. This CDR3 is 10 amino acids long. The V and J ends lost 10 bases and 9 bases respectively, with 12 bases between them. The germline V gene encodes CDR1 LNHDA and CDR2 SQIVND (reference sequence). This CDR3 reads CATRLPKAFF. The CDR3 DNA reads as TGTGCCACGCGACTGCCAAAAGCTTTCTTT.

The gene calls are TRBV9 and TRBJ2-7, with 9 bases that match TRBD1. With 3 bases clipped from V and 6 bases from J, the junction kept 13 bases outside the gene matches. From germline, CDR1 is SGDLS and CDR2 YYNGEE. CDR3 size: 16 residues. Here the CDR3 DNA reads TGTGCCAGCAGCGACACCCCGTCGGGACAGGGACGCGAGCAGTACTTC. This codes for CASSDTPSGQGREQYF.

The rearrangement uses TRBV28 and TRBJ2-7, with 9 bases fitting TRBD1. The CDR3 sequence is 16 residues long. Germline values: CDR1 MDHEN, CDR2 SYDVKM. J was trimmed by 2 bases and V by 6 bases; bases with no gene match: 11. The CDR3 sequence is CASSHRDRDYTYEQYF. The CDR3 DNA reads TGTGCCAGCAGCCACCGGGACAGGGACTACACCTACGAGCAGTACTTC.

V is TRBV4-2 and J is TRBJ1-1, with 10 positions matching TRBD1. The CDR3 sequence is 16 residues long. The germline V gene has CDR1 LGHNA and CDR2 YNFKEQ. With V trimmed by 1 base and J by 7 bases, 9 bases remained unmatched. CDR3 bases: TGTGCCAGCAGCCAAGGGCCGGGACAGGGGTATAATGAAGCTTTCTTT. The encoded protein is CASSQGPGQGYNEAFF.

This sequence joins TRBV28 and TRBJ1-2, with 7 nucleotides matching TRBD1. This CDR3 comprises 17 residues. After removal of 7 bases from V and 2 bases from J, the junction contained 16 bases not matched to a gene. CDR1 MDHEN and CDR2 SYDVKM come from the germline V gene. CDR3 coding DNA: TGTGCCAGCACCCAGTCAGCAGGGGACAGCTCCAACTATGGCTACACCTTC. Protein sequence: CASTQSAGDSSNYGYTF.